This TCR beta chain comes out of a study of cytomegalovirus exposure and HLA in healthy donors. PCR employed 60 Vbeta and 13 Jbeta primers. Clones were read by immunoSEQ multiplex PCR, and TCRdb kept only the in-frame ones, dropping some. The repertoire table contains 60,000 to 70,000 clones. The CDR3 extends over 15 amino acids. CDR1 and CDR2 from the germline V gene are LNHNV and YYDKDF (reference sequence). Losses at the gene ends were 1 base for V and 7 bases for J; bases not matched to a gene: 5. This clonotype originated in a boy aged 5-17 years in good health and CMV-seronegative. This sequence joins TRBV15 and TRBJ1-4; 8 bases are shared with TRBD1. Sequences were obtained from PBMCs. CDR3 sequence reads: CATSRARTGSEKLFF. The CDR3 nucleotides are TGTGCCACCAGCAGAGCCCGGACAGGGAGTGAAAAACTGTTTTTT.